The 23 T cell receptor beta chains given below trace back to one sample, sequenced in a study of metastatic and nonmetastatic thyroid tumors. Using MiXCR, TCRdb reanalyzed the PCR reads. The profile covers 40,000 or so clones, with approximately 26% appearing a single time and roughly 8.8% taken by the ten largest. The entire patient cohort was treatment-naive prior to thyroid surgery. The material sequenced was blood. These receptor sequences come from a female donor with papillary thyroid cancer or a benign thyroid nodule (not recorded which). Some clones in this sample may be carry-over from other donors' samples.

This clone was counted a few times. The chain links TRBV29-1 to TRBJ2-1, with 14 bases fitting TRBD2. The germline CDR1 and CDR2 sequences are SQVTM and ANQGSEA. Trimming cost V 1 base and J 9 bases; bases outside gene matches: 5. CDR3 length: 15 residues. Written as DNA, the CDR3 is TGCAGCGTTGAAGTGGGACTAGCGGGAGATGCTGAGCAGTTCTTC. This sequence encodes CSVEVGLAGDAEQFF.

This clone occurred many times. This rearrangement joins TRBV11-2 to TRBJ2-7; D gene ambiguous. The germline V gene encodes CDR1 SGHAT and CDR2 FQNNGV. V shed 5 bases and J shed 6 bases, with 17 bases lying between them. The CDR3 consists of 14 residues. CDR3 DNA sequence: TGTGCCAGCAGCACCCGGTATCAGGTGAGCGAGCAGTACTTC. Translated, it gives CASSTRYQVSEQYF.

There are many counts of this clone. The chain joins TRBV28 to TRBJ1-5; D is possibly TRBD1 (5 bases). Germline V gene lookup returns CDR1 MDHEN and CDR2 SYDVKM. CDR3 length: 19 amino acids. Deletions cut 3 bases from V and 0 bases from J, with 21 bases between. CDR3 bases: TGTGCCAGCAGTTTGTTCAGGGCCCCGAGGGGTTATAGCAATCAGCCCCAGCATTTT. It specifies CASSLFRAPRGYSNQPQHF.

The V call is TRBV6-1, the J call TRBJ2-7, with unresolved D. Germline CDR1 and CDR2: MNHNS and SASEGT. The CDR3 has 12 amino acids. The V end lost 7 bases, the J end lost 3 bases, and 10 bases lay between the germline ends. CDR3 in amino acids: CASNQEHYEQYF. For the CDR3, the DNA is TGTGCCAGCAACCAGGAACACTACGAGCAGTACTTC.

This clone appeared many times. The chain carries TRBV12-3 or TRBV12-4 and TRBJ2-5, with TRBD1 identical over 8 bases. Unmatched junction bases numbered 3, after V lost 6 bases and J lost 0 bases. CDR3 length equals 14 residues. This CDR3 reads CASRRTGHQETQYF. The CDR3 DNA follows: TGTGCCAGCAGGCGGACAGGGCACCAAGAGACCCAGTACTTC.

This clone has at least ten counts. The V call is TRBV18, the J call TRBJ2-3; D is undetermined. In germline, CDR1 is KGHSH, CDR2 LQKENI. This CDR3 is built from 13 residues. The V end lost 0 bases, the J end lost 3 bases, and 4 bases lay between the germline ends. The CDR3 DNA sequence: TGTGCCAGCTCACCACCGTCGACAGATACGCAGTATTTT. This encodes CASSPPSTDTQYF.

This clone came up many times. The CDR3 coding sequence is TGTGCCACCAGTGACCCGGTGACCTACGAGCAGTACTTC. It translates to CATSDPVTYEQYF. V gene TRBV24-1 combines with J gene TRBJ2-7; no reliable D call. V lost 4 bases and J lost 2, with 8 bases in between. The CDR3 loop spans 13 amino acids. The V gene's germline CDR1 is KGHDR and CDR2 SFDVKD.

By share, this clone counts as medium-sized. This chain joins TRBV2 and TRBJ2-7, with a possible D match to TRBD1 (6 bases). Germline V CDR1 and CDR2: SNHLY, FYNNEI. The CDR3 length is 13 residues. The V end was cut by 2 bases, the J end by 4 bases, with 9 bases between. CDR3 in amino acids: CASSEWGQYEQYF. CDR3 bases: TGTGCCAGCAGTGAATGGGGGCAATACGAGCAGTACTTC.

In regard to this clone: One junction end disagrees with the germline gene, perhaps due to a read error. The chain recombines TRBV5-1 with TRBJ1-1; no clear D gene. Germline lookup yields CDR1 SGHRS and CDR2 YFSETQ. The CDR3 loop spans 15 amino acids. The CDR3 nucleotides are TGTGCCAGCAGCGCCGCGCCGGAGTGGAACACTGAAGCTTTCTTT. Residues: CASSAAPEWNTEAFF.

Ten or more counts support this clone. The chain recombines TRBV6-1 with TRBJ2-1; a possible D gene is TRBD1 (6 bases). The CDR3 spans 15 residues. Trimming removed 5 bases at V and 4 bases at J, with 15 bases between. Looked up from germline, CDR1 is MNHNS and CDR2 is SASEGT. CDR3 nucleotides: TGTGCCAGCAGTCAGGGGAGCAGCAGTTACAATGAGCAGTTCTTC. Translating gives CASSQGSSSYNEQFF.

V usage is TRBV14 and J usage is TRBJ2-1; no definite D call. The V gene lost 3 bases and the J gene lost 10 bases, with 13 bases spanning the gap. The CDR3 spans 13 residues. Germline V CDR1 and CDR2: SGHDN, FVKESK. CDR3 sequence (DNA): TGTGCCAGCAGCCATCATATGGTAGGCGAGCAGTTCTTC. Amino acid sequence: CASSHHMVGEQFF.

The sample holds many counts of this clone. The CDR3 region has the DNA TGTGCCAGCAGCAAACAGGGTGACAGTGAGCAGTTCTTC. Protein: CASSKQGDSEQFF. The chain recombines TRBV6-1 with TRBJ2-1, with a weak D call TRBD1 (6 bases). Germline V gene data show CDR1 as MNHNS and CDR2 as SASEGT. V dropped 6 bases and J dropped 9 bases, with 15 bases sitting between them. The CDR3 spans 13 residues.

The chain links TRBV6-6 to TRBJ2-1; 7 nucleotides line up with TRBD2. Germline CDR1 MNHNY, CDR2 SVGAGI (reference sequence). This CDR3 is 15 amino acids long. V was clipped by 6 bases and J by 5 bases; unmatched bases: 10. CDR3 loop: CASRLPGGSNNEQFF. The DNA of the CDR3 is TGTGCCAGCAGGTTACCGGGGGGAAGCAACAATGAGCAGTTCTTC.

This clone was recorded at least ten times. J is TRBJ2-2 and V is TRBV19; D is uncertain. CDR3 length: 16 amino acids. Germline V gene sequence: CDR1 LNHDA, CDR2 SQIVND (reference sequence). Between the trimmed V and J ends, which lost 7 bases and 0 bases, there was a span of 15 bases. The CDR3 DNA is TGTGCCAGTACTCAGACCGAGTTCGCGAACACCGGGGAGCTGTTTTTT. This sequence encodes CASTQTEFANTGELFF.

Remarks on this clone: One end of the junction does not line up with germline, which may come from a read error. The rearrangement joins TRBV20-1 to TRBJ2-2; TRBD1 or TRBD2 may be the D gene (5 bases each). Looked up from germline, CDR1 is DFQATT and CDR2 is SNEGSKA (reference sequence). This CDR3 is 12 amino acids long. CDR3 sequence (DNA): TGCAGTGCCCTCAGTGGGACCGGGGAGTTGTTTTTT. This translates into CSALSGTGELFF.

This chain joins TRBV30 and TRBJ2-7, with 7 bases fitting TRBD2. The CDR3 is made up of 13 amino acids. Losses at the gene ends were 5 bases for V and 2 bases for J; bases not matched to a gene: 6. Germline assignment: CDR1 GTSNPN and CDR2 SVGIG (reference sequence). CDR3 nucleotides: TGTGCCTGGGTGGCTAGCGGAACCTACGAGCAGTACTTC. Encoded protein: CAWVASGTYEQYF.

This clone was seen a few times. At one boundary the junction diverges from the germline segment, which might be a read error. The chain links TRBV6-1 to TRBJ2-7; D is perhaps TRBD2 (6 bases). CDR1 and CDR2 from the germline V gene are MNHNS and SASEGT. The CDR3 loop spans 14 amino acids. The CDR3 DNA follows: TGTGCTAGCAATCCGGGACTGAGCTCCTACGAGCAGTACTTC. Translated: CASNPGLSSYEQYF.

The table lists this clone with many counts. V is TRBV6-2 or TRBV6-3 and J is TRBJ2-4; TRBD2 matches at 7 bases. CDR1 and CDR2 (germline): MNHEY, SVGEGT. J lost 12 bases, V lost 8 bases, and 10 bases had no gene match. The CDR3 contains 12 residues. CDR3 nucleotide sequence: TGTGCCAGCGCAAACCCCGGGACTACTCAGTACTTC. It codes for CASANPGTTQYF.

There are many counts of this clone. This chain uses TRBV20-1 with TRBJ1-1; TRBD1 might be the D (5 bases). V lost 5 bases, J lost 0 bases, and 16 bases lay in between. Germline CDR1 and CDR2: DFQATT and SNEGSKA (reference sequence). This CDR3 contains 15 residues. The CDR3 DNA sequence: TGCAGTGCTTCCCCCAGGGCCATCATGAACACTGAAGCTTTCTTT. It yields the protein CSASPRAIMNTEAFF.

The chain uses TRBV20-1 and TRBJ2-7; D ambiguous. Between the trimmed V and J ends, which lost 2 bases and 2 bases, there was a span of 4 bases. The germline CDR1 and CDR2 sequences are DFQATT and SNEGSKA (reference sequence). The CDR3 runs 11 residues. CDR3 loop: CSARTTYEQYF. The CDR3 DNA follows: TGCAGTGCTAGAACCACCTACGAGCAGTACTTC.

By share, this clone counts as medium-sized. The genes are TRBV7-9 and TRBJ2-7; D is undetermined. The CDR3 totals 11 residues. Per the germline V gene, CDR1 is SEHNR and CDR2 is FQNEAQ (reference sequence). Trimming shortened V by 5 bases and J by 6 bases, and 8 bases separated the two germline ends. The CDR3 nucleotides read TGTGCCAGCAGCGCGACGGGCGAGCAGTACTTC. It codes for CASSATGEQYF. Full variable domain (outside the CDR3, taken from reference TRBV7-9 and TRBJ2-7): DTGVSQNPRHKITKRGQNVTFRCDPISEHNRLYWYRQTLGQGPEFLTYFQNEAQLEKSRLLSDRFSAERPKGSFSTLEIQRTEQGDSAMYLCASSATGEQYFGPGTRLTVT.

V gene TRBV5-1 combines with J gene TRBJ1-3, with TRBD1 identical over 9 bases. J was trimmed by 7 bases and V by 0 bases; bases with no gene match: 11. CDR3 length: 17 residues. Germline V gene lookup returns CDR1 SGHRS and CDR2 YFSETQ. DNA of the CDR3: TGCGCCAGCAGCTTGGTGTTTACCGGGACAGGGAAGAACACCATATATTTT. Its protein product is CASSLVFTGTGKNTIYF.

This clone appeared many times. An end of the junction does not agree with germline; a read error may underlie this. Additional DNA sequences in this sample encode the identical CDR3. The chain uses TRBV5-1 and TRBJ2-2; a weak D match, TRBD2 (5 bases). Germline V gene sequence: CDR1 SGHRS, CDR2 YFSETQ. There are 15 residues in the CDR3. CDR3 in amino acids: CASSLANGSPGELFF. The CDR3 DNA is TGCGCCAGTAGCTTGGCCAATGGGAGCCCCGGGGAGCTGTTTTTT.